The 20 T cell receptor beta chains reported below all come from one sample, sequenced in a study of cytomegalovirus exposure and HLA in healthy donors. With 60 Vbeta and 13 Jbeta primers, the PCR was carried out. Repertoires were generated with immunoSEQ multiplex PCR, while TCRdb's copy carries only in-frame clones and drops some. The profile covers fewer than 150,000 clones, with around 77% appearing a single time and roughly 4.6% taken by the ten largest. Sequenced: PBMCs. Source of these receptors: a woman in her forties or fifties in good health and CMV-seronegative.

The chain employs TRBV6-5 and TRBJ2-2; TRBD1 is a possible D gene (7 bases). This CDR3 spans 15 amino acids. V shed 5 bases and J shed 5 bases, with 15 bases lying between them. The V gene's germline CDR1 is MNHEY and CDR2 SVGAGI. The CDR3 DNA is TGTGCCAGCAGTCAACAGGGGAGGTGGACCGGGGAGCTGTTTTTT. Translating it yields CASSQQGRWTGELFF.

The chain has TRBV15 and TRBJ2-6, with D unclear. CDR1 and CDR2 (germline): LNHNV, YYDKDF (reference sequence). V was trimmed by 0 bases and J by 2 bases, leaving 5 bases between them. This CDR3 is built from 15 residues. The chain's CDR3 is CATSRDLPGANVLTF. CDR3 DNA: TGTGCCACCAGCAGAGATCTTCCTGGGGCCAACGTCCTGACTTTC.

CDR3 coding DNA: TGCGCCAGCAGCCAAGATGACAGGGGACCTGGAAACACCATATATTTT. Encoded protein: CASSQDDRGPGNTIYF. V usage is TRBV4-1 and J usage is TRBJ1-3, with 8 bases that match TRBD1. Germline lookup yields CDR1 MGHRA and CDR2 YSYEKL. This CDR3 is built from 16 residues. V was clipped by 0 bases and J by 2 bases; unmatched bases: 3.

V is TRBV5-1 and J is TRBJ2-3; 11 positions match TRBD2. V lost 4 bases, J lost 1 base, and 8 bases stayed unmatched. This CDR3 has 17 amino acids. The V gene's germline CDR1 is SGHRS and CDR2 YFSETQ. The CDR3 region is CASSQSLLAGGTDTQYF. The DNA for the CDR3 is TGCGCCAGCAGCCAGTCCCTACTAGCGGGGGGCACAGATACGCAGTATTTT.

In the case of this clone: A much larger clone sits a single nucleotide away, making a read error possible. This specimen includes other DNA sequences encoding the same CDR3. The chain employs TRBV5-1 and TRBJ1-1; tentative D call: TRBD1 (5 bases). This CDR3 region has 14 residues. V was trimmed by 1 base and J by 0 bases, leaving 7 bases between them. CDR1 is SGHRS, CDR2 YFSETQ, per germline. The chain's CDR3 is CASSLTGMNTEAFF. CDR3 DNA sequence: TGCGCCAGCAGCTTGACAGGAATGAACACTGAAGCTTTCTTT.

The chain uses TRBV5-1 and TRBJ1-1, with TRBD1 matching over 11 bases. V lost 4 bases, J lost 4 bases, and 6 bases stayed unmatched. Germline CDR1 SGHRS, CDR2 YFSETQ. The CDR3 is 15 residues long. CDR3 nucleotide sequence: TGCGCCAGCAGCCCGGACAGGGGGCTCCTCACTGAAGCTTTCTTT. Translation gives CASSPDRGLLTEAFF.

The genes are TRBV7-9 and TRBJ2-1, with 9 bases lining up with TRBD1. CDR1 is SEHNR and CDR2 is FQNEAQ in the germline V gene (reference sequence). The CDR3 runs to 15 residues. The V segment lost 5 bases and the J segment 4 bases; nucleotides outside the gene matches: 6. This chain's CDR3 is CASSLGTGTYNEQFF. The CDR3 DNA reads as TGTGCCAGCAGCCTTGGGACAGGGACATACAATGAGCAGTTCTTC.

In the case of this clone: This sample also contains other DNA sequences that code for the same CDR3. The J gene is TRBJ1-1, the V gene TRBV5-1; D not resolved. V was trimmed by 4 bases and J by 0 bases, leaving 10 bases between them. The CDR3 is made up of 14 amino acids. Germline V gene data show CDR1 as SGHRS and CDR2 as YFSETQ. CDR3 amino acids: CASSLTGMNTEAFF. The CDR3 DNA is TGCGCCAGCAGCCTGACGGGTATGAACACTGAAGCTTTCTTT.

The V gene is TRBV5-1, the J gene TRBJ2-5, with 8 bases aligning to TRBD2. V trimming: 7 bases; J trimming: 2 bases; junction bases outside the gene matches: 10. Germline lookup yields CDR1 SGHRS and CDR2 YFSETQ. The CDR3 spans 15 residues. The CDR3 loop is CASPGGVIAQETQYF. The CDR3, as DNA: TGCGCCAGCCCGGGAGGGGTCATCGCTCAAGAGACCCAGTACTTC. Full variable domain (rest looked up from reference TRBV5-1 and TRBJ2-5): KAGVTQTPRYLIKTRGQQVTLSCSPISGHRSVSWYQQTPGQGLQFLFEYFSETQRNKGNFPGRFSGRQFSNSRSEMNVSTLELGDSALYLCASPGGVIAQETQYFGPGTRLLVL.

The chain carries TRBV4-1 and TRBJ2-7, with a tentative D call TRBD1 (5 bases). With 3 bases removed from V and 5 bases from J, the gap between germline ends came to 11 bases. CDR1 is MGHRA, CDR2 YSYEKL, per germline. CDR3 length: 13 residues. The CDR3 region has the DNA TGCGCCAGCAGCCAGCTTCGACAGAACGAGCAGTACTTC. This translates into CASSQLRQNEQYF.

This sequence joins TRBV5-1 and TRBJ1-6; D not certain. The CDR3 loop spans 15 amino acids. CDR1 is SGHRS and CDR2 is YFSETQ in the germline V gene. Between the trimmed V and J ends, which lost 1 base and 0 bases, there was a span of 5 bases. The CDR3 spells CASSLLGSYNSPLHF. CDR3 in DNA: TGCGCCAGCAGCTTGCTAGGCTCCTATAATTCACCCCTCCACTTT.

This chain connects TRBV4-2 to TRBJ2-5, with D hard to call. CDR3 length: 14 residues. Germline CDR1 and CDR2: LGHNA and YNFKEQ. V lost 1 base, J lost 2 bases, and 8 bases lay in between. The CDR3 DNA reads TGTGCCAGCAGCCAAGTCACTCGTCAAGAGACCCAGTACTTC. Translated, it gives CASSQVTRQETQYF.

The chain is built from TRBV14 and TRBJ2-7; a possible D gene is TRBD2 (6 bases). CDR3 size: 12 residues. Germline-derived CDR1 and CDR2 are SGHDN and FVKESK. V shed 8 bases and J shed 3 bases, with 11 bases lying between them. The CDR3 DNA reads as TGTGCCAGCTCCCCCGGGAGCTACGAGCAGTACTTC. Protein sequence: CASSPGSYEQYF.

This clone was counted once. The chain employs TRBV21-1 and TRBJ2-7; the DNA was not compared with TRBD1, the D call given in the table. TRBV21-1 is described as a pseudogene. The CDR3 is 14 residues long. CDR3: CASSPRVRVHEQYF. In DNA form, the CDR3 reads TGTGCCAGCAGCCCCCGCGTCAGGGTCCACGAGCAGTACTTC.

This chain uses TRBV7-9 with TRBJ1-1; TRBD1 is a possible D gene (5 bases). CDR3 size: 13 residues. The germline V and J ends were trimmed by 3 bases and 6 bases, with 11 bases remaining between them. Germline lookup yields CDR1 SEHNR and CDR2 FQNEAQ (reference sequence). Here the CDR3 DNA reads TGTGCCAGCAGCTTGGGACGGGGGGCTGAAGCTTTCTTT. It specifies CASSLGRGAEAFF.

This clone appeared a few times. The CDR3 reads CASSLSRGVNEKLFF. In DNA form, the CDR3 reads TGTGCCAGCAGCTTATCAAGGGGCGTTAATGAAAAACTGTTTTTT. The chain carries TRBV11-3 and TRBJ1-4; D perhaps matches TRBD1 (5 bases). CDR3 size: 15 residues. The V gene's germline CDR1 is SGHNT and CDR2 YENEEA. V dropped 2 bases and J dropped 4 bases, with 11 bases sitting between them.

This clone was seen a handful of times. The chain links TRBV30 to TRBJ2-3, with D possibly being TRBD1 (5 bases). Trimming left V 2 bases short and J 4 bases short, with 10 bases between. The CDR3 has 13 amino acids. Germline lookup yields CDR1 GTSNPN and CDR2 SVGIG (reference sequence). The chain's CDR3 is CAWSRQGADTQYF. CDR3 nucleotides: TGTGCCTGGAGTCGGCAGGGCGCAGATACGCAGTATTTT.

V usage is TRBV4-1 and J usage is TRBJ2-1; 7 nucleotides align to TRBD1. Germline trimming cut 8 bases from V and 8 bases from J; bases unmatched to any gene: 12. The germline gives CDR1 MGHRA, CDR2 YSYEKL. CDR3 length: 14 amino acids. The CDR3 loop reads CASRQGALGDEQFF. The CDR3 DNA is TGCGCCAGCCGACAGGGTGCCTTGGGCGATGAGCAGTTCTTC.

V is TRBV5-1 and J is TRBJ1-6; no clear D gene. The CDR3 is 14 amino acids. Between the trimmed V and J ends, which lost 0 bases and 5 bases, there was a span of 6 bases. Looked up from germline, CDR1 is SGHRS and CDR2 is YFSETQ. CDR3 protein: CASSLDSNNSPLHF. The CDR3, as DNA: TGCGCCAGCAGCTTGGACAGTAATAATTCACCCCTCCACTTT.

The CDR3 protein is CASSMQRGSDTQYF. The DNA for the CDR3 is TGTGCCAGTAGTATGCAGCGGGGGTCAGATACGCAGTATTTT. This chain links TRBV19 with TRBJ2-3; 8 bases line up with TRBD2. This CDR3 comprises 14 residues. Germline V gene sequence: CDR1 LNHDA, CDR2 SQIVND (reference sequence). V was pared by 3 bases and J by 4 bases, with 3 bases of the junction left unmatched. The full variable domain, in which reference TRBV19 and TRBJ2-3 provide the parts outside the CDR3, is DGGITQSPKYLFRKEGQNVTLSCEQNLNHDAMYWYRQDPGQGLRLIYYSQIVNDFQKGDIAEGYSVSREKKESFPLTVTSAQKNPTAFYLCASSMQRGSDTQYFGPGTRLTVL.